This T cell receptor (beta chain) is drawn from a study of tumor-infiltrating lymphocytes in localized non-small cell lung cancer. In the study overall: Some samples were collected after neoadjuvant chemotherapy; smokers, never-smokers and several histologies were included. Each patient gave resected tumor and non-adjacent uninvolved lung tissue. The study, taken as a whole, reports: Only some patients had TCR sequencing, depending on available tissue.

Germline CDR1 reads SNHLY; CDR2 reads FYNNEI. V lost 0 bases to trimming and J lost 15 bases, with 11 bases between them. This CDR3 has 12 residues. As concerns this clone: Its antigen is unknown.

Libraries were prepared by immunoSEQ multiplex PCR; TCRdb keeps only in-frame clonotypes and omits some of them. The data contain some 11,000 clones, less than 75% of them singletons. What was sequenced was uninvolved lung tissue not adjacent to the tumor. The sequence was obtained from a human donor with non-small cell lung cancer. The genes are TRBV2 and TRBJ2-2, with D maybe TRBD1 (5 bases). The CDR3 nucleotides are TGTGCCAGCAGTGAAGCGCAGGGTCCAATGTTTTTT. Translation: CASSEAQGPMFF.